The TCR beta chain described here comes from a study of shared clonotypes between healthy human individuals. Broader study findings: Genetic and exposure-history diversity was limited by the small donor number.

From germline, CDR1 is LNHDA and CDR2 SQIVND (reference sequence). CDR3 length: 16 residues. With 4 bases removed from V and 3 bases from J, the gap between germline ends came to 15 bases. Clones were sequenced by immunoSEQ multiplex PCR, and TCRdb holds only the in-frame ones, with some missing. This sample has around 600,000 clones, with approximately 95% found just once. The naive CD8 fraction comprised CD45RO-negative cells positively selected for CCR7 and excluded terminally differentiated effector memory CD45RA+ cells. This clone was detected a few times. Its antigen is not known. The material sequenced was naive CD8+ T cells sorted from blood. V is TRBV19 and J is TRBJ2-2, with TRBD2 as a possible D gene (5 bases). The sequence came from a woman in her thirties in good health. The CDR3 here is CASSSGVGLYTGELFF. The CDR3 DNA reads as TGTGCCAGTAGTAGTGGGGTTGGACTGTACACCGGGGAGCTGTTTTTT.